This T cell receptor beta chain was profiled in a study of control samples from healthy donors and cancer patients. The CDR3 runs to 14 residues. Trimming removed 5 bases at V and 4 bases at J, with 12 bases between. In germline, CDR1 is MGHDK, CDR2 SYGVNS. Repertoires were generated with immunoSEQ multiplex PCR, while TCRdb's copy carries only in-frame clones and drops some. Altogether 150,000 to 200,000 clones are present, about 90% being singletons, with the ten largest covering around 13%. The receptor comes from a man aged 25 to 40 in good health. Specimen: blood. The gene calls are TRBV25-1 and TRBJ1-3; D gene uncertain. The DNA of the CDR3 is TGTGCCAGCAGTATCGCACCCAACGGAAACACCATATATTTT. As protein: CASSIAPNGNTIYF.